This is a list of T cell receptor beta chains from one sample in a study of cytotoxic CD8 clonotypes in ibrutinib-treated CLL. The table came from immunoSEQ multiplex PCR; TCRdb's copy has only in-frame clones and leaves some out. Among 50,000 to 75,000 clones listed, about 65% were seen once. The input for sequencing was PBMCs, taken after 12 months of ibrutinib treatment. These receptors all come from a human donor with chronic lymphocytic leukemia. Both conserved end residues are part of each CDR3. The D gene is left open where the match is weak. Not every row has a clone size; where given, it reads once, few, many or a size class.

>-|TRBV5-4|15|-|TRBJ2-7
TGTGCCAGCAGCTTGGTGGGCGGAACCTCCTACGAGCAGTACTTC
CASSLVGGTSYEQYF
>-|TRBV5-4|16|TRBD2|TRBJ2-7
TGTGCCAGCAGCTTTTTAGCGGGAGGGCCCACCTACGAGCAGTACTTC
CASSFLAGGPTYEQYF
>-|TRBV10-3|14|-|TRBJ1-6
TGTGCCACCCTGAGTGGGGGAGGTAATTCACCCCTCCACTTT
CATLSGGGNSPLHF
>-|TRBV7-2|15|TRBD1|TRBJ2-7
TGTGCCAGCAGCTTAAGTTCCGGGACAGCCTACGAGCAGTACTTC
CASSLSSGTAYEQYF
>few|TRBV7-2|14|-|TRBJ1-5
TGTGCCAGCAGCTTAGTAGGGGGAGATCAGCCCCAGCATTTT
CASSLVGGDQPQHF
>-|TRBV29-1|17|TRBD1|TRBJ2-1
TGCAGCGTTGGAGGGGTGCTCTCGGGACAGGGAAACAATGAGCAGTTCTTC
CSVGGVLSGQGNNEQFF
>-|TRBV5-6|14|TRBD2|TRBJ2-2
TGTGCCACCAGTGGGACTAGAAACACCGGGGAGCTGTTTTTT
CATSGTRNTGELFF
>few|TRBV5-1|14|TRBD1|TRBJ2-7
TGCGCCAGCAGCTGGAGACAGGGGATCAACGAGCAGTACTTC
CASSWRQGINEQYF
>few|TRBV4-3|16|-|TRBJ2-2
TGCGCCAGCAGCCCGAGGGCGATAGCACGGGGCGGGGAGCTGTTTTTT
CASSPRAIARGGELFF
>-|TRBV18|12|-|TRBJ2-5
TGTGCCAGCTCAGAGGCGGTGGAGACCCAGTACTTC
CASSEAVETQYF
>-|TRBV2|13|TRBD1|TRBJ1-2
TGTGCCAGCAGTGATGACAGGGGGCTTGGCTACACCTTC
CASSDDRGLGYTF
>-|TRBV6-5|12|-|TRBJ1-5
TGTGCCAGCAGTTATGGAGATCAGCCCCAGCATTTT
CASSYGDQPQHF
>few|TRBV15|20|TRBD1|TRBJ2-7
TGTGCCACCAGCAGAGATTTAAAGATTACTCCGGGGACAGGGTTCTACGAGCAGTACTTC
CATSRDLKITPGTGFYEQYF
>large|TRBV27|13|-|TRBJ1-2
TGTGCCAGCAAACCGGGGGCGCGAACAGGCTACACCTTC
CASKPGARTGYTF
>few|TRBV2|16|TRBD1|TRBJ2-2
TGTGCCAGCAGTCCGCAGGGGGTCGAGAACACCGGGGAGCTGTTTTTT
CASSPQGVENTGELFF
>-|TRBV18|12|-|TRBJ1-4
TGTGCCAGCTCACCTGGGAATGAAAAACTGTTTTTT
CASSPGNEKLFF
>-|TRBV10-3|12|-|TRBJ2-7
TGTGCCATCAGTGAGCGCTCCCACGAGCAGTACTTC
CAISERSHEQYF
>-|TRBV11-1|17|TRBD1|TRBJ2-7
TGTGCCAGCGAGGGGGCAGTACTGGGGATTAGCTCCTACGAGCAGTACTTC
CASEGAVLGISSYEQYF
>-|TRBV9|15|TRBD1|TRBJ2-1
TGTGCCAGCAGCGCAAGGACAGGGCTCTACAATGAGCAGTTCTTC
CASSARTGLYNEQFF
>-|TRBV27|16|-|TRBJ2-1
TGTGCCAGCAGGCAACCCGGGGTTTGGGCCCACAATGAGCAGTTCTTC
CASRQPGVWAHNEQFF
>-|TRBV27|14|TRBD2|TRBJ2-1
TGTGCCAGCTACGCCCCGGGGGGGGCGTTTGAGCAGTTCTTC
CASYAPGGAFEQFF
>-|TRBV29-1|15|TRBD2|TRBJ2-1
TGCAGCGTTTTGGGGCTAGCGGGTTCGTACAATGAGCAGTTCTTC
CSVLGLAGSYNEQFF
>few|TRBV2|15|TRBD2|TRBJ2-1
TGTGCCAGCAGCCTACTCGCGGGAGGGTTTGATGAGCAGTTCTTC
CASSLLAGGFDEQFF
>-|TRBV6-1|12|-|TRBJ1-4
TGTGCCAGCAGTGAAGATCGACCGAAACTGTTTTTT
CASSEDRPKLFF
>-|TRBV2|15|TRBD2|TRBJ2-1
TGTGCCAGCAGCGAAGGACTAGCGGGAGTCTCTGAGCAGTTCTTC
CASSEGLAGVSEQFF
>few|TRBV7-9|12|-|TRBJ2-1
TGTGCCAGCAGCCTACTAGGCCTTGAGCAGTTCTTC
CASSLLGLEQFF
>-|TRBV5-6|14|TRBD1|TRBJ2-7
TGTGCCAGCAGCTCAGGACAGGGCCTCTACGAGCAGTACTTC
CASSSGQGLYEQYF
>-|TRBV29-1|14|TRBD1|TRBJ2-3
TGCAGCGTTGCGCCCGGGACAGGTAGCCATACGCAGTATTTT
CSVAPGTGSHTQYF
>-|TRBV19|15|TRBD1|TRBJ2-7
TGTGCCAGTAGTGCCAGGGGGTCTCTGATCTACGAGCAGTACTTC
CASSARGSLIYEQYF
>-|TRBV27|14|TRBD1|TRBJ2-7
TGTGCCAGCAAGGGGGCTGTATCTTCCTACGAGCAGTACTTC
CASKGAVSSYEQYF
>-|TRBV11-1|13|-|TRBJ2-3
TGTGCCAGCAGCCTGTCTAGCACAGATACGCAGTATTTT
CASSLSSTDTQYF
>-|TRBV5-1|15|-|TRBJ2-2
TGCGCCAGCAGCTTGGGACATATGGGGACCGGGGAGCTGTTTTTT
CASSLGHMGTGELFF
>-|TRBV7-6|15|TRBD2|TRBJ2-3
TGTGCCAGCAGCTTAGACGGACTAGCGGCAGATACGCAGTATTTT
CASSLDGLAADTQYF
>-|TRBV29-1|12|-|TRBJ2-7
TGCAGCGGGGGCTATGGGGCCTACGAGCAGTACTTC
CSGGYGAYEQYF
>few|TRBV6-1|13|-|TRBJ1-2
TGTGCCAGCAGTGAAGAGGTGGACTATGGCTACACCTTC
CASSEEVDYGYTF
>-|TRBV11-3|13|TRBD2|TRBJ2-1
TGTGCCAGCCGCGCGGGAGCCGGAGATGAGCAGTTCTTC
CASRAGAGDEQFF
>-|TRBV5-1|15|-|TRBJ2-7
TGCGCCAGCAGCCGCGGGCGGGACAGTCCCTACGAGCAGTACTTC
CASSRGRDSPYEQYF
>-|TRBV19|15|TRBD1|TRBJ1-5
TGTGCCAGTAGTTGGGACAGGGAAGGGAATCAGCCCCAGCATTTT
CASSWDREGNQPQHF
>-|TRBV5-1|15|-|TRBJ1-5
TGCGCCAGCAGCTTACAGGGAGGGGGCAATCAGCCCCAGCATTTT
CASSLQGGGNQPQHF
>-|TRBV5-1|15|-|TRBJ1-5
TGCGCCAGCAGCTTGGATGTGGGTCACGGTCAGCCCCAGCATTTT
CASSLDVGHGQPQHF
>-|TRBV5-1|17|TRBD1|TRBJ1-4
TGCGCCAGCAGCTTGTCCCCCGGGACAGGGCAGAATGAAAAACTGTTTTTT
CASSLSPGTGQNEKLFF
>few|TRBV27|14|-|TRBJ1-3
TGTGCCAGCAGTTCCAGACCCTCTGGAAACACCATATATTTT
CASSSRPSGNTIYF
>-|TRBV19|14|-|TRBJ1-5
TGTGCCACCAAAGCTCTAGGGCTCGGTCAGCCCCAGCATTTT
CATKALGLGQPQHF
>-|TRBV6-1|17|-|TRBJ2-1
TGTGCCAGCAGTGTTGGAGGAGGGGGGAGTAGGTACAATGAGCAGTTCTTC
CASSVGGGGSRYNEQFF
>-|TRBV5-1|14|-|TRBJ1-1
TGCGCCAGCAGCTCCCGACCGGTTAACACTGAAGCTTTCTTT
CASSSRPVNTEAFF
>-|TRBV4-2|19|-|TRBJ2-3
TGTGCCAGCAGCCAAGATATTTATAGTGGGCCAGGAAAAGTCGATACGCAGTATTTT
CASSQDIYSGPGKVDTQYF
>-|TRBV9|14|TRBD2|TRBJ2-7
TGTGCCAGCAGCCCCCAACTAGCGGGAGACGAGCAGTACTTC
CASSPQLAGDEQYF
>-|TRBV19|16|-|TRBJ2-4
TGTGCCAGTAGTACCGGGACTCTCGAAGGCAAAAACATTCAGTACTTC
CASSTGTLEGKNIQYF
>-|TRBV5-1|15|-|TRBJ2-7
TGCGCCAGCAGCTACACCGGGAAGCTCCCCTACGAGCAGTACTTC
CASSYTGKLPYEQYF
>-|TRBV28|15|TRBD1|TRBJ2-5
TGTGCCAGCAGTTCCGACAGGGGGCGACGGGAGACCCAGTACTTC
CASSSDRGRRETQYF
>-|TRBV6-5|13|-|TRBJ1-5
TGTGCCAGCAGTTACGGACAGAATCAGCCCCAGCATTTT
CASSYGQNQPQHF
>-|TRBV6-5|15|-|TRBJ2-2
TGTGCCAGCAGTTACTCAGGGCTAGCCATCGGGGAGCTGTTTTTT
CASSYSGLAIGELFF
>-|TRBV7-3|16|-|TRBJ2-1
TGTGCCAGCAGCAACGGGGTGGGGACTTCCTACAATGAGCAGTTCTTC
CASSNGVGTSYNEQFF
>few|TRBV2|14|TRBD1|TRBJ2-2
TGTGCCAGCAGCCTCGGGACAGACACCGGGGAGCTGTTTTTT
CASSLGTDTGELFF
>few|TRBV5-1|13|-|TRBJ2-5
TGCGCCAGCAGCTTGGACGCCGAAGAGACCCAGTACTTC
CASSLDAEETQYF
>-|TRBV9|16|-|TRBJ2-2
TGTGCCAGCAGCGTAGATGGCGGGGTGAACACCGGGGAGCTGTTTTTT
CASSVDGGVNTGELFF
>-|TRBV28|12|-|TRBJ2-1
TGTGCCAGCACGTCGACCTACAATGAGCAGTTCTTC
CASTSTYNEQFF
>medium-sized|TRBV11-2|13|-|TRBJ2-5
TGTGCCAGCAGCTTATGGCGGCAAGAGACCCAGTACTTC
CASSLWRQETQYF
>-|TRBV5-1|15|-|TRBJ2-7
TGCGCCAGCAGCATCACCGGGACCTCGGTGAACGAGCAGTACTTC
CASSITGTSVNEQYF